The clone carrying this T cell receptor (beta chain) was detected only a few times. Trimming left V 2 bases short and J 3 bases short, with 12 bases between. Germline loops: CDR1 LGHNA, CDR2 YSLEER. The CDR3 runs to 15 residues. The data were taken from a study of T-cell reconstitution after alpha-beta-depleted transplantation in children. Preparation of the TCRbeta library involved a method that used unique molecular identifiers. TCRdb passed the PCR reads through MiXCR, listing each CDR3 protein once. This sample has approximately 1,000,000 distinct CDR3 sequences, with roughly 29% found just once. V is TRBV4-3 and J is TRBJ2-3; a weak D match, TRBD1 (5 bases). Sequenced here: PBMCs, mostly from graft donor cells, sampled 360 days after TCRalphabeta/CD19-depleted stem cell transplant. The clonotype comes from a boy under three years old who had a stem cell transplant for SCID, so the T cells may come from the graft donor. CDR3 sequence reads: CASSQRRVGTDTQYF. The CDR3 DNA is TGCGCCAGCAGCCAACGCAGGGTGGGGACAGATACGCAGTATTTT.